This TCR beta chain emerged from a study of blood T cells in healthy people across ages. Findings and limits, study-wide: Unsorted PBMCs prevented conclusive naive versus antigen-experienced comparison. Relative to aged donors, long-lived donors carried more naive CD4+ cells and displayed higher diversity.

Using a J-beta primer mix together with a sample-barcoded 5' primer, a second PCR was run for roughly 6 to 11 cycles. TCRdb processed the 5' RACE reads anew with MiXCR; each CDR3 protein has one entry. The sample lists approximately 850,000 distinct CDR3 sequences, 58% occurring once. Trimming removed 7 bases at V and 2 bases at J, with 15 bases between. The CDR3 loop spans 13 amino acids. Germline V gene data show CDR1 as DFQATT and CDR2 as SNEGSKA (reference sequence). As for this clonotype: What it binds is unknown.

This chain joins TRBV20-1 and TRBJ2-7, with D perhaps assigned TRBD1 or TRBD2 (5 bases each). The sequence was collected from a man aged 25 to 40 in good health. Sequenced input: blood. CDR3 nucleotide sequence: TGCAGTGTGTTAGGGACGGAGACCTACGAGCAGTACTTC. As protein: CSVLGTETYEQYF.